This entry features one T cell receptor (beta chain) sequence. Antigen: not known. The PCR ran on 60 Vbeta and 13 Jbeta primers. Here immunoSEQ multiplex PCR was the method, and the copy in TCRdb shows in-frame clones only, minus some. The sample has around 130,000 clones; 81% are singletons. The sample comes from a study of cytomegalovirus exposure and HLA in healthy donors. The wider study: A preliminary data release comprised roughly 80 million unique TCRs obtained from HLA-typed donors.

Losses at the gene ends were 0 bases for V and 15 bases for J; bases not matched to a gene: 7. The CDR3 contains 13 residues. Germline values: CDR1 SGHRS, CDR2 YFSETQ. As for the donors, each was a healthy bone marrow donor. General study results and limits: Later, TCR association rates were found to vary by HLA locus, highest for DRB1 and lowest for HLA-C.

Material: PBMCs. The source is a woman in her 40s in good health and CMV-seropositive. The gene calls are TRBV5-1 and TRBJ2-1; 9 bases map to TRBD2. CDR3 nucleotide sequence: TGCGCCAGCAGCTTGGAACAGCGGGGGGTTGTGTTCTTC. Its protein product is CASSLEQRGVVFF.